The entry below describes one T cell receptor (beta chain). These data belong to a study of radiotherapy plus CTLA-4 blockade in lung cancer. Using immunoSEQ multiplex PCR, the repertoire was profiled, and TCRdb retains in-frame clones only, with some absent. The sample includes tens of thousands of clones, around 78% of them seen just once. Patients had chemo-refractory metastatic non-small-cell lung cancer and received focal radiation plus CTLA-4 blockade that used ipilimumab. V gave up 1 base and J gave up 6 bases; unmatched junction bases: 7. The CDR3 contains 15 residues. Germline CDR1 is SGHDT and CDR2 is YYEEEE.

The material was peripheral blood, obtained from a patient treated with radiotherapy plus ipilimumab. The genes are TRBV5-6 and TRBJ2-3, with 8 bases aligning to TRBD2. The source is a human donor with non-small cell lung cancer whose response to radiotherapy plus ipilimumab could not be evaluated. Some clones in this sample may be carry-over from other donors' samples. The CDR3 reads CASSLYSGGTDTQYF. The CDR3 DNA follows: TGTGCCAGCAGCTTGTACAGCGGGGGTACCGATACGCAGTATTTT.